This TCR beta chain is from a study of blood T cell repertoires in COVID-19. The repertoire was sequenced with immunoSEQ multiplex PCR; TCRdb's copy has only in-frame clones and lacks some. Seen here are 200,000 to 250,000 clones, around 87% observed once, and the top ten hold about 3%. This clone was observed a handful of times. Germline trimming cut 6 bases from V and 3 bases from J; bases unmatched to any gene: 5. The CDR3 length is 16 residues. Germline-derived CDR1 and CDR2 are MNHEY and SVGEGT. This chain joins TRBV6-2 or TRBV6-3 and TRBJ2-2, with 12 bases aligning to TRBD2. The TCR comes from a woman in her twenties or thirties who had recovered from COVID-19. Specimen: peripheral blood. Here the CDR3 reads CASSQTSGGYTGELFF. DNA for the CDR3: TGTGCCAGCAGCCAGACTAGCGGGGGTTACACCGGGGAGCTGTTTTTT.